The clone carrying this T cell receptor beta chain was observed many times. The data are from a study of human T cells and chemical hapten exposure. TCRdb independently ran MiXCR on the RACE reads; one entry per CDR3 protein. The sample carries approximately 84,000 distinct CDR3 sequences, roughly a tenth recorded once. Time point of the sample: patch test 2, 6 weeks after DPC sensitization. This sample's treatment: therapeutic diphenylcyclopropenone sensitization with weekly scalp DPC. Sample: whole blood, taken in connection with sensitization to the hapten diphenylcyclopropenone (DPC). This TCR was recovered from a woman aged 30 to 39 with alopecia areata. Some clones in this sample may be carry-over from other donors' samples.

CDR3 coding DNA: TGTGCCAGCAGCTTAGAGGGGAACACTGAAGCTTTCTTT. As protein: CASSLEGNTEAFF. J is TRBJ1-1 and V is TRBV7-9; D is unclear. V lost 1 base to trimming and J lost 1 base, with 4 bases between them. This CDR3 comprises 13 residues. CDR1 and CDR2 (germline): SEHNR, FQNEAQ (reference sequence).